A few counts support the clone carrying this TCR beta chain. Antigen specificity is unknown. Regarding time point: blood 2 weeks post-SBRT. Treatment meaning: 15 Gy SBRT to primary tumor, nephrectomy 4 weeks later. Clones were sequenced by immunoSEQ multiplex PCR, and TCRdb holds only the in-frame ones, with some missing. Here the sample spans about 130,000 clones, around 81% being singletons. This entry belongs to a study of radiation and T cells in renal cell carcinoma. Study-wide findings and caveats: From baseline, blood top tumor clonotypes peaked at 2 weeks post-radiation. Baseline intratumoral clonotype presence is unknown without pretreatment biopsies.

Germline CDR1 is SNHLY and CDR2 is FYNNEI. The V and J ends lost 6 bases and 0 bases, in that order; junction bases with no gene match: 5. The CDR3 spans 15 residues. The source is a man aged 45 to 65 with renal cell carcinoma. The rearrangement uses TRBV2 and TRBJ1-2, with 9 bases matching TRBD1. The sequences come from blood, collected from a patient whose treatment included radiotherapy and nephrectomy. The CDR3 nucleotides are TGTGCCAGCAGACAGGGGGCTAATCCTAACTATGGCTACACCTTC. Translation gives CASRQGANPNYGYTF.